This T cell receptor (beta chain) was identified in a study of blood T cell repertoires in COVID-19. Study information: T cells, B-cell-depleted T cells, or PBMCs provided the cDNA or gDNA that served as material.

Profiling relied on immunoSEQ multiplex PCR, and the TCRdb table lists in-frame clones only, not all of them. The sample carries about 18,000 clones, approximately 89% recorded once. Trimming cost V 5 bases and J 0 bases, with 11 bases left between them. Germline V gene sequence: CDR1 MDHEN, CDR2 SYDVKM. The CDR3 has 15 residues. Enrolled through a virtual design, the participants were between 18 and 89 years of age and came from around 25 US areas. The recovered donors of Cohort 3 showed two negative PCRs, clearance, or symptom resolution. The sequencing input was PBMCs or T cells enriched from blood (not recorded which). The genes are TRBV28 and TRBJ2-4; D gene uncertain. This receptor was taken from a woman aged 25 to 45 who had recovered from COVID-19. CDR3 sequence reads: CASSPPGIAKNIQYF. The CDR3 bases are TGTGCCAGCAGTCCCCCAGGCATAGCCAAAAACATTCAGTACTTC.